This TCR beta chain was identified during a study of cytomegalovirus exposure and HLA in healthy donors. Study results and limitations: Analyses of presence/absence relied on an assumption of roughly uniform sequencing depth across donors. TCR beta sequences reportedly predicted most subjects' HLA-A and HLA-B alleles accurately. What a later analysis showed was that several of the most significant clusters appeared linked to common viral pathogens.

Primers for the PCR totalled 60 Vbeta and 13 Jbeta. The assay was immunoSEQ multiplex PCR, and TCRdb's table has in-frame clones only and misses some. This sample contains around 80,000 clones. As to this clone: What it binds is unknown.

This CDR3 region has 14 residues. Germline loops: CDR1 GTSNPN, CDR2 SVGIG (reference sequence). V lost 2 bases, J lost 5 bases, and 7 bases stayed unmatched. Sequencing was done on a sample of PBMCs. The receptor comes from a man in his forties in good health and CMV-seronegative. The V gene is TRBV30, the J gene TRBJ2-3; 7 nucleotides match TRBD1. CDR3 sequence reads: CAWSYRGAGDTQYF. In DNA form, the CDR3 reads TGTGCCTGGAGTTACAGGGGCGCGGGAGATACGCAGTATTTT.